This T cell receptor beta chain was captured in a study of blood T cell repertoires in COVID-19. Study at large: Specimens from acute and convalescent COVID-19 originated in the United States, Italy and Spain. T cells, B-cell-depleted T cells, or PBMCs supplied cDNA or gDNA.

Authors' data handling: Reference gene primer amplification yielded estimated nucleated cell counts. TCRdb's copy holds only in-frame clones and misses some; the assay was immunoSEQ multiplex PCR. V and J calls and clone size are copied from that table; D and trimming were computed from the DNA. Of about 220,000 clones listed, over 60% were seen once; the top ten hold under 8.5%. Per the germline V gene, CDR1 is LGHNA and CDR2 is YNFKEQ. The CDR3 spans 16 residues. Losses at the gene ends were 8 bases for V and 2 bases for J; bases not matched to a gene: 7. The receptor comes from a woman in her 70s with acute or convalescent COVID-19. The source material was peripheral blood. V and J are TRBV4-2 and TRBJ2-7, with 15 bases lining up with TRBD2. CDR3 region: CASSGTSGGTTYEQYF. The DNA for the CDR3 is TGTGCCAGCTCCGGGACTAGCGGGGGGACAACCTACGAGCAGTACTTC.